These T cell receptor beta chains were read from a single sample in a study of beta chain features in type 1 diabetes. Assay used: immunoSEQ multiplex PCR; TCRdb lists only in-frame clones, some missing. The sample holds under 350,000 clones, over 11% seen once. Sequenced sample: naive CD4+ T cells from blood. The receptors come from a man under 40 with type 1 diabetes. CDR3s leave out the opening cysteine and the closing phenylalanine or tryptophan.

V gene: TRBV19; CDR3 protein: ASSLTRALEQF
V gene: TRBV5-1; CDR3 protein: ASSSGLAIYNEQF
V gene: TRBV19; CDR3 protein: ASSIDRRREPQH
V gene: TRBV5-1; CDR3 protein: ASSLSLYTDTQY
V gene: TRBV4-3; CDR3 protein: ASSHGQGVMGGYT
V gene: TRBV6-5; CDR3 protein: ASRRGQGNSYEQY
V gene: TRBV7-9; CDR3 protein: ASSLVANRAEAF
V gene: TRBV14; CDR3 protein: ASSALHRGVGYT
V gene: TRBV14; CDR3 protein: ASSQSFPRPYEQY
V gene: TRBV18; CDR3 protein: ASSSLSTGAYEQY
V gene: TRBV28; CDR3 protein: ASSNAGQLRETQY
V gene: TRBV19; CDR3 protein: ASRGTGLSGANVLT
V gene: TRBV7-9; CDR3 protein: ASSLQGATNEKLF
V gene: TRBV19; CDR3 protein: ASSDQGRQPQH
V gene: TRBV4-3; CDR3 protein: ASSQGLARSSTDTQY
V gene: TRBV2; CDR3 protein: ASSDRLAGNEQF